This TCR beta chain was recorded in a study of blood T cell repertoires in COVID-19. The junction had 7 bases not matched to a gene; V was cut back by 6 bases and J by 11 bases. This CDR3 has 13 residues. Study processing details: Nucleated cell number was recorded as an estimate derived from reference gene primer amplification. Clones were sequenced by immunoSEQ multiplex PCR, and TCRdb holds only the in-frame ones, with some missing. Clone size and the V and J calls come from that table; the DNA yielded D and trimming. This sample has under 150,000 clones, with approximately 90% found just once. This sequence originates from a man between 45 and 60 years old with active or convalescent COVID-19. The rearrangement joins TRBV12-3 or TRBV12-4 to TRBJ2-4; 10 bases match TRBD1. Sequencing was carried out using peripheral blood. CDR3 region: CASRSDRGGLQYF. The CDR3 DNA follows: TGTGCCAGCAGATCGGACAGGGGGGGACTTCAGTACTTC.